This entry lists 10 T cell receptor beta chains sequenced from one sample in a study of regulatory T cells in long-lasting Graves disease. Library construction for TCR beta used iRepertoire HTBI primers and Arm-PCR of CDR3 regions. TCRdb re-derived calls from the multiplex PCR reads in MiXCR, one entry per CDR3 protein. The table lists approximately 400,000 distinct CDR3 sequences, less than 25% of them singletons, with under 25% in the top ten. Time point in this sample: persistent/refractory GD, antithyroid drugs over 5 years with positive TRAb. Construction of the TCR library relied on RNA isolated from PBMCs. Sequenced here: peripheral blood mononuclear cells (PBMCs), sampled when the disease was refractory, from a patient treated with antithyroid drugs. Every receptor here comes from a female donor with Graves disease.

The chain has TRBV6-5 and TRBJ2-7; D may be TRBD1 (7 bases). The germline CDR1 and CDR2 sequences are MNHEY and SVGAGI. The CDR3 is made up of 16 amino acids. Trimming removed 2 bases from V and 2 bases from J, with 16 bases in between. The CDR3 here is CASSYTQGGQTYEQYF. CDR3 in DNA: TGTGCCAGCAGTTACACCCAGGGGGGACAGACCTACGAGCAGTACTTC.

This clonotype was picked up many times. V is TRBV20-1 and J is TRBJ1-4; D might be TRBD1 (5 bases). Trimming cost V 6 bases and J 7 bases, with 12 bases left between them. This CDR3 comprises 12 residues. Germline V gene sequence: CDR1 DFQATT, CDR2 SNEGSKA (reference sequence). The CDR3 DNA sequence: TGCAGTGCCTCAGGGATTACTGAAAAACTGTTTTTT. Its protein product is CSASGITEKLFF.

This clonotype has a count of ten or more. For the CDR3, the DNA is TGTGCCAGCAGGGGCCTTTTGGGCACTGAAGCTTTCTTT. It yields the protein CASRGLLGTEAFF. V usage is TRBV2 and J usage is TRBJ1-1; no clear D gene. The CDR3 consists of 13 residues. The V gene's germline CDR1 is SNHLY and CDR2 FYNNEI. Trimming removed 6 bases at V and 4 bases at J, with 12 bases between. Filled out from reference TRBV2 and TRBJ1-1, the complete variable domain reads EPEVTQTPSHQVTQMGQEVILRCVPISNHLYFYWYRQILGQKVEFLVSFYNNEISEKSEIFDDQFSVERPDGSNFTLKIRSTKLEDSAMYFCASRGLLGTEAFFGQGTRLTVV.

This clonotype was observed a handful of times. The junction and the germline gene differ at one end; a read error may be behind it. The gene calls are TRBV20-1 and TRBJ2-7, with a tentative D call TRBD1 (6 bases). Germline V gene lookup returns CDR1 DFQATT and CDR2 SNEGSKA (reference sequence). The CDR3 runs to 15 residues. The CDR3 here is CSARVGTGPSDEQYF. CDR3 bases: TGCAGTGCTAGAGTAGGAACAGGGCCCTCCGACGAGCAGTACTTC.

This clonotype was recorded many times. The chain uses TRBV7-2 and TRBJ2-5, with a tentative D call TRBD2 (6 bases). The end of the DNA aligns better with TRBJ2-1, so the J call may be wrong. Germline V lookup: CDR1 SGHTA, CDR2 FQGNSA. The CDR3 is 16 amino acids. The CDR3 loop is CASSLMTGRTNNEQFF. CDR3 bases: TGTGCCAGCAGTTTGATGACGGGACGGACTAACAATGAGCAGTTCTTC.

The rearrangement uses TRBV7-9 and TRBJ1-5, with D possibly matching TRBD1 (5 bases). Germline CDR1 and CDR2: SEHNR and FQNEAQ (reference sequence). The V gene lost 5 bases and the J gene lost 3 bases, with 14 bases spanning the gap. This CDR3 comprises 15 residues. The CDR3 spells CASSHGGLVNQPQHF. CDR3 in DNA: TGTGCCAGCAGCCACGGGGGGTTGGTCAATCAGCCCCAGCATTTT.

Many counts were recorded for this clonotype. The rearrangement links TRBV11-2 to TRBJ1-1; 7 nucleotides line up with TRBD1. V gave up 8 bases and J gave up 3 bases; unmatched junction bases: 6. Germline V gene lookup returns CDR1 SGHAT and CDR2 FQNNGV. The CDR3 sequence is 13 residues long. This CDR3 reads CASSSQGYTEAFF. CDR3 nucleotide sequence: TGTGCCAGCTCATCACAGGGGTACACTGAAGCTTTCTTT.

At least ten counts were recorded for this clonotype. V usage is TRBV5-5 and J usage is TRBJ2-7; D remains unclear. V lost 0 bases and J lost 3, with 7 bases in between. The CDR3 extends over 13 amino acids. Germline loops: CDR1 SGHKS, CDR2 YYEKEE (reference sequence). The CDR3 DNA is TGTGCCAGCAGCTTGGAACCAGACTACGAGCAGTACTTC. Protein product: CASSLEPDYEQYF.

The chain joins TRBV27 to TRBJ2-7; the match to TRBD2 covers 13 bases. The ends lost 5 bases at V and 2 bases at J; junction bases unmatched: 9. The CDR3 runs 17 residues. Germline CDR1 and CDR2: MNHEY and SMNVEV (reference sequence). The CDR3 region has the DNA TGTGCCAGCAGTCGACTAGCGGGAGGTTTTACCACCTACGAGCAGTACTTC. Translating gives CASSRLAGGFTTYEQYF.

This clonotype was counted at least ten times. The V call is TRBV28, the J call TRBJ1-4; possibly TRBD1 for D (5 bases). CDR1 and CDR2 from the germline V gene are MDHEN and SYDVKM. With 10 bases removed from V and 2 bases from J, the gap between germline ends came to 17 bases. The CDR3 length is 15 residues. CDR3 nucleotide sequence: TGTGCCACCTCAAACCTTCAGGGTACTAATGAAAAACTGTTTTTT. This sequence encodes CATSNLQGTNEKLFF.